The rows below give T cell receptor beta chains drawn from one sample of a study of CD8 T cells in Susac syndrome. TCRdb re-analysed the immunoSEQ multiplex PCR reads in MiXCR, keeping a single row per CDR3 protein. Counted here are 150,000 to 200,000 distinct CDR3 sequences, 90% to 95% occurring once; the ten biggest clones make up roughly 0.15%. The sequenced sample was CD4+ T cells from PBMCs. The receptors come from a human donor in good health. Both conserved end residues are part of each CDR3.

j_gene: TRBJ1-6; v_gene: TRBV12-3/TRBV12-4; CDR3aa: CASSRSNSPLHF
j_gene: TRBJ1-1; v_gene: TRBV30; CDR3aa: CAWRIGGRDTEAFF
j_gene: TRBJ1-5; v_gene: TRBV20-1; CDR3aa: CSARRGGRNQPQHF
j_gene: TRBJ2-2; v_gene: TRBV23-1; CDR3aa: CASSQSPLTNTGELFF
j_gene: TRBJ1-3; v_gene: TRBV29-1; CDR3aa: CSVVAGNTIYF
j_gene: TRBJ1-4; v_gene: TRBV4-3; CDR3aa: CASSQDSLSLGKLFF
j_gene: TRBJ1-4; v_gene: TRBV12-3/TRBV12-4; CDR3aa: CASSLSQGRAKLFF
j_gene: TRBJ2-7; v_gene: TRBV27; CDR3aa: CASSPRDRVPEQYF
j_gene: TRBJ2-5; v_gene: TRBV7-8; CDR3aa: CASSLTRGETQYF
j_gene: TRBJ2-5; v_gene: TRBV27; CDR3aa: CASSEGGLETQYF
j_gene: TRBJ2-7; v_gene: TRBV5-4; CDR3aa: CASSPPGGNRYEQYF
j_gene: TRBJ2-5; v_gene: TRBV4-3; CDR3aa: CASSQEILRSGLPFTQYF
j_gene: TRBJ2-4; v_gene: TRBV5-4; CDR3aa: CASSTPDRGQNIQYF
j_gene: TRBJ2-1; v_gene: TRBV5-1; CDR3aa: CASSVQGWEQFF
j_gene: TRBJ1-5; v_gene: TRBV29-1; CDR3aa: CSVTSGWGGQPQHF
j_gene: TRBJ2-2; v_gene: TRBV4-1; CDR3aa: CASSKQGAGELFF
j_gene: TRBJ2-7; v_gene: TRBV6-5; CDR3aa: CASSRQGKDYEQYF
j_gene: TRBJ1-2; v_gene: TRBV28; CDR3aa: CASSSSENYGYTF
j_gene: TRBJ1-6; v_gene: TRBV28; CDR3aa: CATTVGNSPLHF
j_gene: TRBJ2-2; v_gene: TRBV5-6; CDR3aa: CASSLVSGELFF